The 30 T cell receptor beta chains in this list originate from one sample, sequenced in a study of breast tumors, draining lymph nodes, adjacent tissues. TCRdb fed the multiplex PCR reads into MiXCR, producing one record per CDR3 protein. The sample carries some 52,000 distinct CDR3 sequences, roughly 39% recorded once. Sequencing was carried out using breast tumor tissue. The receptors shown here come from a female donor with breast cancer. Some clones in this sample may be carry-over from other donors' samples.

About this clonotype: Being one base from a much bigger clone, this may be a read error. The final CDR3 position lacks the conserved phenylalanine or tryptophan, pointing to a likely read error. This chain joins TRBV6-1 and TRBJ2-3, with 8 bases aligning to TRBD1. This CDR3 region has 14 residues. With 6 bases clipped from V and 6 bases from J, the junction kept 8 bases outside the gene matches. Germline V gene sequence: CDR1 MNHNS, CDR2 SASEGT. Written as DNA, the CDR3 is TGTGCCAGCAGGGTTGGACAGGGTTCGGATACGCAGTATTCT. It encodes CASRVGQGSDTQYS.

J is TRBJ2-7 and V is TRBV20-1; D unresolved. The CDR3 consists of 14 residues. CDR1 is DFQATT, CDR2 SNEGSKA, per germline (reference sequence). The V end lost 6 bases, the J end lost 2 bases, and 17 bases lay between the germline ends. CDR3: CSAAGPKGPYEQYF. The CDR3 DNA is TGCAGTGCCGCCGGGCCCAAGGGTCCCTACGAGCAGTACTTC.

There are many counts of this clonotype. The CDR3 sequence: CASSSGLAGTDTQYF. CDR3 bases: TGTGCCAGCAGCTCGGGACTAGCGGGCACAGATACGCAGTATTTT. The J gene is TRBJ2-3, the V gene TRBV11-3; TRBD2 matches at 11 bases. The V segment lost 4 bases and the J segment 1 base; nucleotides outside the gene matches: 1. This CDR3 comprises 15 residues. Germline CDR1 and CDR2: SGHNT and YENEEA.

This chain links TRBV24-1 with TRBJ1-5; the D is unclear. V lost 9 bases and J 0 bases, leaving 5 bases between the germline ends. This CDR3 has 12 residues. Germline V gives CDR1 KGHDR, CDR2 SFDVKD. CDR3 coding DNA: TGTGCCACCGCGACTAGCAATCAGCCCCAGCATTTT. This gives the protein CATATSNQPQHF.

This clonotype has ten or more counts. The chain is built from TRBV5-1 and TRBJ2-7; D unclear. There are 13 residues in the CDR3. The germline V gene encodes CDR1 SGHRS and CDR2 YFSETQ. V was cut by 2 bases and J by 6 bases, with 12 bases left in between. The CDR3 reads CASSFSSQSEQYF. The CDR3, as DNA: TGCGCCAGCAGCTTTAGTTCGCAGTCCGAGCAGTACTTC.

The CDR3, as DNA: TGTGCCAGCAGTGCGGACAACAATCAGCCCCAGCATTTT. It translates to CASSADNNQPQHF. The chain has TRBV6-5 and TRBJ1-5, with a possible D match to TRBD1 (5 bases). This CDR3 comprises 13 residues. Trimming took 5 bases from V and 3 from J, leaving 8 bases between them. CDR1 is MNHEY, CDR2 SVGAGI, per germline.

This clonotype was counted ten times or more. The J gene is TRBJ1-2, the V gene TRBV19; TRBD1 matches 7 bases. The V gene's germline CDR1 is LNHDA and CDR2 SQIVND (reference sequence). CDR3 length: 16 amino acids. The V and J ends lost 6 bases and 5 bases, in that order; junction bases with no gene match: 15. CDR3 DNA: TGTGCCAGTAGCCCCAACGCAGTTAGGGGGCTGTATGGCTACACCTTC. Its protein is CASSPNAVRGLYGYTF. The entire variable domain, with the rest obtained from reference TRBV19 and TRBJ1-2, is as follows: DGGITQSPKYLFRKEGQNVTLSCEQNLNHDAMYWYRQDPGQGLRLIYYSQIVNDFQKGDIAEGYSVSREKKESFPLTVTSAQKNPTAFYLCASSPNAVRGLYGYTFGSGTRLTVV.

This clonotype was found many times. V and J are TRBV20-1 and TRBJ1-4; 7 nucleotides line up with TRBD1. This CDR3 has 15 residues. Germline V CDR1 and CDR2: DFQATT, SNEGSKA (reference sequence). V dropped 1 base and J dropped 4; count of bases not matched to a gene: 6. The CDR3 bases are TGCAGTGCTAGAGGTGTGGGACAGTTTAATGAAAAACTGTTTTTT. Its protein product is CSARGVGQFNEKLFF.

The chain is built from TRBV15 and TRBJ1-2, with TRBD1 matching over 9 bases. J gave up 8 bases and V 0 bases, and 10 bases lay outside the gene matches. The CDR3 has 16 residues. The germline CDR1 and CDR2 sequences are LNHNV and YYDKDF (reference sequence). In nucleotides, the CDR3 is TGTGCCACCAGCAGAGATATCGGGACAGGGCTGTTGGGCTACACCTTC. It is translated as CATSRDIGTGLLGYTF.

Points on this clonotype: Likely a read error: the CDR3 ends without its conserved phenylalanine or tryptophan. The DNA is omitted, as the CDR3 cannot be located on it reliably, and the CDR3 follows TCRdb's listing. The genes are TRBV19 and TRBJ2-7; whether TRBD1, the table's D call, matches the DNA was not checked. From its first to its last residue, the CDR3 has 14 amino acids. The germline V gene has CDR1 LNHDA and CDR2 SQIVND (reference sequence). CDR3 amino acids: CASSTSGNGPEQSS.

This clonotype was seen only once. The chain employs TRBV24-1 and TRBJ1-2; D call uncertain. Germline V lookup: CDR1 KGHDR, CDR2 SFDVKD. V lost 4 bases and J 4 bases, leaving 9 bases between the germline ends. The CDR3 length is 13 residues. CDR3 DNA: TGTGCCACCAGTGAACGAACTTCCTATGGCTACACCTTC. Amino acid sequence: CATSERTSYGYTF.

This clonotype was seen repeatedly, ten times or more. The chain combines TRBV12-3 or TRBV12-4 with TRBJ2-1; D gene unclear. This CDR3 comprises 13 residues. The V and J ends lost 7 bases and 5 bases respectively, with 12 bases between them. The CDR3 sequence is CASKFIGDNEQFF. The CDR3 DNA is TGTGCCAGCAAGTTTATCGGAGACAATGAGCAGTTCTTC.

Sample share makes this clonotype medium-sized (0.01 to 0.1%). CDR3 bases: TGTGCCAGCAGCTTAGCGGGGGACGGTCTGGGCTACACCTTC. It encodes CASSLAGDGLGYTF. This chain joins TRBV7-8 and TRBJ1-2, with D maybe TRBD1 (5 bases). The CDR3 has 14 amino acids. Trimming cost V 0 bases and J 8 bases, with 13 bases left between them. CDR1 is SGHVS and CDR2 is FQNEAQ in the germline V gene. The complete variable domain, with remaining parts taken from reference TRBV7-8 and TRBJ1-2, reads GAGVSQSPRYKVAKRGQDVALRCDPISGHVSLFWYQQALGQGPEFLTYFQNEAQLDKSGLPSDRFFAERPEGSVSTLKIQRTQQEDSAVYLCASSLAGDGLGYTFGSGTRLTVV.

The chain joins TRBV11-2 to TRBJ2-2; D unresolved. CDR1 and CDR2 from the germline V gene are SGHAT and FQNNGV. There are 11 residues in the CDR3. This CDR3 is CASVGVGELFF. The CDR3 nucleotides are TGTGCATCGGTTGGAGTTGGGGAGCTGTTTTTT.

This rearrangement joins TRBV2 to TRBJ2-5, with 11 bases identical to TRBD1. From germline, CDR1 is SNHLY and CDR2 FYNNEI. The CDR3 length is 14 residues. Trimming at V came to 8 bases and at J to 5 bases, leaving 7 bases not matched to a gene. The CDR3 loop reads CASARDRGVETQYF. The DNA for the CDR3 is TGTGCCAGCGCCCGGGACAGGGGGGTCGAGACCCAGTACTTC.

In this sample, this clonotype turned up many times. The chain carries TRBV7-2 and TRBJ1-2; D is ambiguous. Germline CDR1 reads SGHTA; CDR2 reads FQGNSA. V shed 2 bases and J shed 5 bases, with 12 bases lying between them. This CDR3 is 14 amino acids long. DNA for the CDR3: TGTGCCAGCAGCTTATTTCCGTCTGGGTATGGCTACACCTTC. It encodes CASSLFPSGYGYTF. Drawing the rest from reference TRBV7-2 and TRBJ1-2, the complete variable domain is GAGVSQSPSNKVTEKGKDVELRCDPISGHTALYWYRQSLGQGLEFLIYFQGNSAPDKSGLPSDRFSAERTGGSVSTLTIQRTQQEDSAVYLCASSLFPSGYGYTFGSGTRLTVV.

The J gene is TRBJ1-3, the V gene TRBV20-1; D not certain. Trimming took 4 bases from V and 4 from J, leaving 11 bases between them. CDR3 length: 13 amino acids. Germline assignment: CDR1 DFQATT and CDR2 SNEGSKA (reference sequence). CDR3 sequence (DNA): TGCAGTGCTAACAAAGCGGGGGGAAACACCATATATTTT. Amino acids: CSANKAGGNTIYF.

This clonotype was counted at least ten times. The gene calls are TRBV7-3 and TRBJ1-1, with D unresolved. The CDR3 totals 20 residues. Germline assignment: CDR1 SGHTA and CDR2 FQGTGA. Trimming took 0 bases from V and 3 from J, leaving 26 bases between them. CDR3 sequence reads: CASSLTGIGRSGGIDTEAFF. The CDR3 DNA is TGTGCCAGCAGCTTAACGGGGATCGGACGTAGCGGAGGCATAGACACTGAAGCTTTCTTT.

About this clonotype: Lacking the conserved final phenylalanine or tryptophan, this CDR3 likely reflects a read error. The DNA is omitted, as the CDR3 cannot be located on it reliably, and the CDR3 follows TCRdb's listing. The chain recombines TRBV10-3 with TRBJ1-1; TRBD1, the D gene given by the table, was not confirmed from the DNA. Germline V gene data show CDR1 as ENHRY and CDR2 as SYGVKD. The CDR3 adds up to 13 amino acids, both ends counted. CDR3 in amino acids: CASGTGGNTEAFL.

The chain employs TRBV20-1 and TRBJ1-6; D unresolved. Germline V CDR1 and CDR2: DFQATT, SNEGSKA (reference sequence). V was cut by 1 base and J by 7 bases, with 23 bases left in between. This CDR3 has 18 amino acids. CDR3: CSARGRAGGFQANSPLHF. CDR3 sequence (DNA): TGCAGTGCTAGAGGACGAGCGGGAGGGTTTCAGGCCAATTCACCCCTCCACTTT.

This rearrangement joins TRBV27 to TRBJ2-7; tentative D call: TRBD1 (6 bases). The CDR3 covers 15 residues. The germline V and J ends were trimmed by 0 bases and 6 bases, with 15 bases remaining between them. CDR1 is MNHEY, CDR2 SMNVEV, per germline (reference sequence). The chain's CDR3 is CASSLSSAGVGEQYF. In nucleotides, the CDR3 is TGTGCCAGCAGTTTATCTTCGGCAGGGGTGGGCGAGCAGTACTTC.

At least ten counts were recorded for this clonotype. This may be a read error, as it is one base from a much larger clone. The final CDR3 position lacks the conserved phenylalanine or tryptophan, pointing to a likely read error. The CDR3 coding sequence is TGCAGTGCTCCAGGGCGGAGGATCGATGGCTACACCCTC. Translation gives CSAPGRRIDGYTL. The chain links TRBV20-1 to TRBJ1-2; TRBD1 is a possible D gene (5 bases). V was trimmed by 5 bases and J by 6 bases, leaving 16 bases between them. The CDR3 covers 13 residues. The germline V gene encodes CDR1 DFQATT and CDR2 SNEGSKA (reference sequence).

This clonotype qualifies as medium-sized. The CDR3 sequence: CATSESGSPGSTDTQYF. Here the CDR3 DNA reads TGTGCCACCAGTGAAAGCGGAAGCCCGGGGAGCACAGATACGCAGTATTTT. The chain uses TRBV24-1 and TRBJ2-3, with TRBD2 as a possible D gene (5 bases). The CDR3 runs 17 residues. V was clipped by 4 bases and J by 0 bases, with 16 bases between them. Germline V lookup: CDR1 KGHDR, CDR2 SFDVKD.

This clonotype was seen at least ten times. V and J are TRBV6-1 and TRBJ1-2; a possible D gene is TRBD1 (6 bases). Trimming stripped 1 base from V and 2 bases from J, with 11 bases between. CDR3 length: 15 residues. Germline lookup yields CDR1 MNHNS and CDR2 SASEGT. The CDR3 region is CASSEGWGGNYGYTF. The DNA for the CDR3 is TGTGCCAGCAGTGAAGGGTGGGGGGGCAACTATGGCTACACCTTC.

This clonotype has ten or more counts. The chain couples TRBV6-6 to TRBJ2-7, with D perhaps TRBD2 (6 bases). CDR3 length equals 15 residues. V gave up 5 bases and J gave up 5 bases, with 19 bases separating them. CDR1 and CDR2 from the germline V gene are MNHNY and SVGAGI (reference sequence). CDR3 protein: CASSMSVQGGNEQYF. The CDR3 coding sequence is TGTGCCAGCAGTATGAGTGTCCAGGGAGGCAACGAGCAGTACTTC.

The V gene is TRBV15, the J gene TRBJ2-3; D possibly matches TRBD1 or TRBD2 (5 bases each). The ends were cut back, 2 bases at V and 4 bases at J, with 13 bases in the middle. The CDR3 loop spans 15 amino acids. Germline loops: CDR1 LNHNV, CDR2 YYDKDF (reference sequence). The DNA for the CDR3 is TGTGCCACCAGCAGATCCGGGACCCTACCAGATACGCAGTATTTT. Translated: CATSRSGTLPDTQYF.

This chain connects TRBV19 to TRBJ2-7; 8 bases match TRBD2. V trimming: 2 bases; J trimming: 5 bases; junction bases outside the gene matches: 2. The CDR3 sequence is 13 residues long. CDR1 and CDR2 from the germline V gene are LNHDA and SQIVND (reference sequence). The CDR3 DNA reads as TGTGCCAGTAGTATACAGCGGGAGCACGAGCAGTACTTC. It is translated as CASSIQREHEQYF.

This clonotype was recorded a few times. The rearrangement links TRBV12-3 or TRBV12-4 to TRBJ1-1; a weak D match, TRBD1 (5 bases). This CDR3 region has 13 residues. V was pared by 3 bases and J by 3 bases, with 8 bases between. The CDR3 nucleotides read TGTGCCAGCAGTTTTTCCAGGGACACTGAAGCTTTCTTT. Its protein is CASSFSRDTEAFF.

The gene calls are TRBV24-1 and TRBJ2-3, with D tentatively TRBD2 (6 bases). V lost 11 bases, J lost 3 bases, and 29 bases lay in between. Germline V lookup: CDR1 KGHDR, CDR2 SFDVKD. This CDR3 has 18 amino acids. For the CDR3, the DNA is TGTGCCAGCAGCAGAGATTTATTAACGGGACTCGAAACAGATACGCAGTATTTT. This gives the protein CASSRDLLTGLETDTQYF.

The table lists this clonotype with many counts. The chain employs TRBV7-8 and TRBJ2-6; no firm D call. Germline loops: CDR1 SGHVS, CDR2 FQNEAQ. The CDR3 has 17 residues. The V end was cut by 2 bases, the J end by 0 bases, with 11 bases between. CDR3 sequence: CASSLYSYYSGANVLTF. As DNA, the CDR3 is TGTGCCAGCAGCTTATATTCATACTACTCTGGGGCCAACGTCCTGACTTTC.